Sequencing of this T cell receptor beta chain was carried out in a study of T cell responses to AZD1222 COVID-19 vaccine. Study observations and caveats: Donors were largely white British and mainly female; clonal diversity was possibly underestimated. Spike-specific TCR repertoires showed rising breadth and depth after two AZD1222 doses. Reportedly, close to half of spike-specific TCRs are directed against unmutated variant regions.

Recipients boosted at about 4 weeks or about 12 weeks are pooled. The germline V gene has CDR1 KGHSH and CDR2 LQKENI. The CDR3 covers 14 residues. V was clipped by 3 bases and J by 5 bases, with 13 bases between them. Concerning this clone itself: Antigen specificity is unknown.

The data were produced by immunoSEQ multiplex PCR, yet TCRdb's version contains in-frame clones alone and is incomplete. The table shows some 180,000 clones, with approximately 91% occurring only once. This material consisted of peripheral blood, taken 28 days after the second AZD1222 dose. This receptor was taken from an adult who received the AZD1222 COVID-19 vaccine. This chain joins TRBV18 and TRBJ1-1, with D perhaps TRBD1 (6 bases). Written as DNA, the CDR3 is TGTGCCAGCTCACCGGTTGGGAGGGGGACTGAAGCTTTCTTT. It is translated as CASSPVGRGTEAFF.